This T cell receptor (beta chain) is drawn from a study of shared clonotypes between healthy human individuals. Study-level points and caveats: Memory subsets had estimated richness that was generally smaller than that of naive subsets.

Worth noting for this clone: Antigen: not known. Other DNA sequences in the same sample also yield this CDR3.

Repertoires were generated with immunoSEQ multiplex PCR, while TCRdb's copy carries only in-frame clones and drops some. Among about 700,000 clones listed, around two thirds were seen once. This TCR derives from a woman aged 25 to 39 in good health. The sample taken for sequencing was memory CD4+ T cells sorted from blood. The subset was: CD45RA-negative fraction.

The CDR3 DNA follows: TGTGCCAGCAGCCAACTTTACGAGCAGTACTTC. It codes for CASSQLYEQYF. This rearrangement joins TRBV14 to TRBJ2-7; D is ambiguous. Deletions cut 2 bases from V and 4 bases from J, with 3 bases between. Germline CDR1 SGHDN, CDR2 FVKESK. This CDR3 is built from 11 residues.